This T cell receptor (beta chain) was sequenced in a study of blood T cell repertoires in COVID-19. The overall study: Sites in the United States, Italy and Spain provided acute and convalescent COVID-19 samples. Sources were T cells, B-cell-depleted T cells, or PBMCs; the material itself was cDNA or gDNA.

This clone appeared a single time. This CDR3 spans 19 amino acids. Germline-derived CDR1 and CDR2 are LNHNV and YYDKDF (reference sequence). The trim removed 2 bases at V and 4 bases at J, leaving 12 bases unmatched. Under the authors' procedure: Amplification of reference gene primers was used by the study to estimate nucleated cell counts. The table came from immunoSEQ multiplex PCR; TCRdb's copy has only in-frame clones and leaves some out. V, J and clone size are taken as reported in that table, and D and trimming were inferred from the DNA itself. The sample consists of 110,000 to 150,000 clones, 75% to 85% of them appearing once.

The chain has TRBV15 and TRBJ1-6; 9 bases are a match to TRBD1. The sequenced sample was peripheral blood. The sequence was collected from a man in his 60s with acute or convalescent COVID-19. Written as DNA, the CDR3 is TGTGCCACCAGCAGACCGACGATGGACAGGGGAACTTATAATTCACCCCTCCACTTT. Protein product: CATSRPTMDRGTYNSPLHF.